Below are 9 T cell receptor beta chains sequenced from a single sample in a study of T cells in Graves' hyperthyroidism and ophthalmopathy. Amplified TCR beta CDR3 regions derived from RNA transcripts. During a first-round RT-PCR of the TCR CDR3, the HTBI primer set was used. Via MiXCR, TCRdb re-called the multiplex PCR reads, giving one row per CDR3 protein. Here the sample spans approximately 210,000 distinct CDR3 sequences, 17% being singletons. Sequencing used blood. The receptors derive from a man aged 50 to 59 with Graves' hyperthyroidism.

This clonotype was seen a handful of times. V is TRBV5-4 and J is TRBJ1-1; the match to TRBD1 covers 10 bases. The J segment lost 4 bases and the V segment lost 4 bases, leaving 7 bases of the junction unmatched. The CDR3 runs 15 residues. Germline lookup yields CDR1 SGHNT and CDR2 YYREEE (reference sequence). CDR3 sequence reads: CASSLGTGVGTEAFF. The CDR3 DNA reads TGTGCCAGCAGCCTAGGGACAGGGGTCGGCACTGAAGCTTTCTTT.

Note on this clonotype: A much larger clone differs by one base, so this may be a read error. This chain connects TRBV18 to TRBJ2-2, with TRBD2 identical over 7 bases. The CDR3 covers 16 residues. Germline CDR1 reads KGHSH; CDR2 reads LQKENI. CDR3 DNA sequence: TGTGCCAGCTCACCGGTCGGCGGGAGCTCTTCCGGGGAGCCGTTTTTT. This codes for CASSPVGGSSSGEPFF.

This clonotype has just a few counts. V is TRBV12-3 or TRBV12-4 and J is TRBJ1-4, with 7 bases aligning to TRBD1. CDR3 length: 14 residues. V trimming: 6 bases; J trimming: 4 bases; junction bases outside the gene matches: 5. The CDR3 region has the DNA TGTGCCAGCAGCAAGGGACAGAGTAATGAAAAACTGTTTTTT. Protein product: CASSKGQSNEKLFF.

This clonotype has at least ten counts. This chain links TRBV30 with TRBJ1-5, with 8 bases matching TRBD1. V gave up 0 bases and J gave up 4 bases; unmatched junction bases: 8. The germline V gene has CDR1 GTSNPN and CDR2 SVGIG (reference sequence). This CDR3 comprises 16 residues. CDR3 residues: CAWSVRGTGGNQPQHF. As DNA, the CDR3 is TGTGCCTGGAGTGTACGGGGGACAGGTGGAAATCAGCCCCAGCATTTT. Combining the CDR3 with reference TRBV30 and TRBJ1-5 gives the whole variable domain SQTIHQWPATLVQPVGSPLSLECTVEGTSNPNLYWYRQAAGRGLQLLFYSVGIGQISSEVPQNLSASRPQDRQFILSSKKLLLSDSGFYLCAWSVRGTGGNQPQHFGDGTRLSIL.

With respect to this clonotype: An end of the junction does not agree with germline; a read error may underlie this. V and J are TRBV5-6 and TRBJ2-6; D may be TRBD1 or TRBD2 (5 bases each). Germline V gene lookup returns CDR1 SGHDT and CDR2 YYEEEE. CDR3 length: 14 residues. CDR3 loop: CASSLSRGAHVLTF. CDR3 sequence (DNA): TGTGCCAGCAGCTTGAGCAGAGGGGCCCACGTCCTGACTTTC. Drawing the rest from reference TRBV5-6 and TRBJ2-6, the complete variable domain is DAGVTQSPTHLIKTRGQQVTLRCSPKSGHDTVSWYQQALGQGPQFIFQYYEEEERQRGNFPDRFSGHQFPNYSSELNVNALLLGDSALYLCASSLSRGAHVLTFGAGSRLTVL.

Many counts were recorded for this clonotype. The V call is TRBV2, the J call TRBJ2-3, with 7 bases that match TRBD2. The CDR3 is 15 amino acids. J gave up 1 base and V 2 bases, and 3 bases lay outside the gene matches. Germline assignment: CDR1 SNHLY and CDR2 FYNNEI. The CDR3 nucleotides read TGTGCCAGCAGTGAAAGGACTAGTCGCACAGATACGCAGTATTTT. It yields the protein CASSERTSRTDTQYF.

This clonotype was observed at least ten times. The chain is built from TRBV28 and TRBJ1-6, with D possibly TRBD1 on 5 matching bases. In germline, CDR1 is MDHEN, CDR2 SYDVKM. Deletions cut 8 bases from V and 0 bases from J, with 14 bases between. CDR3 length: 16 amino acids. The CDR3 DNA follows: TGTGCCAGCCTTCGGAGGGGAAGCTCCTATAATTCACCCCTCCACTTT. Its protein is CASLRRGSSYNSPLHF.

CDR3 nucleotides: TGTGCCTCAGGTCAGATGGCTGAAGCTTTCTTT. Translating it yields CASGQMAEAFF. V usage is TRBV7-2 and J usage is TRBJ1-1; D not certain. The germline V and J ends were trimmed by 11 bases and 6 bases, with 13 bases remaining between them. Germline CDR1 SGHTA, CDR2 FQGNSA. The CDR3 is 11 residues long.

This clonotype was recorded at least ten times. This chain connects TRBV7-9 to TRBJ2-7; possible D gene TRBD2, 5 bases. Germline values: CDR1 SEHNR, CDR2 FQNEAQ (reference sequence). Trimming took 7 bases from V and 6 from J, leaving 13 bases between them. CDR3 length equals 12 residues. CDR3 sequence: CASTHGGLEQYF. DNA of the CDR3: TGTGCCAGCACCCACGGTGGACTCGAGCAGTACTTC.